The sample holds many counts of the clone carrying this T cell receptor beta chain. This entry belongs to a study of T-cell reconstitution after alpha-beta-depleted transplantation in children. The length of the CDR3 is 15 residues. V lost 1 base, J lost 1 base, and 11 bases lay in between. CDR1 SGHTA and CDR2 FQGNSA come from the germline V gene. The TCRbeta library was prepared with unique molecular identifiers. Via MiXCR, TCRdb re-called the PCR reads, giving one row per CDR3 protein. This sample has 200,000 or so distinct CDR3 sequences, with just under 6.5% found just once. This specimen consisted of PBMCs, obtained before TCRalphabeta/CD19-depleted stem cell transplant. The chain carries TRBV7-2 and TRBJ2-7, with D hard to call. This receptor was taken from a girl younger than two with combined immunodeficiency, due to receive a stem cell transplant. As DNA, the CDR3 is TGTGCCAGCAGCTTAGTGCTACGGGCATCCTACGAGCAGTACTTC. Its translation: CASSLVLRASYEQYF.